Included here is one T cell receptor beta chain sequence, with context. What it binds is unknown. These data come from a study of T cell responses to AZD1222 COVID-19 vaccine. The study, taken as a whole, reports: A reported finding is that nearly half of spike-specific TCRs target unmutated variant regions. White British donors predominated, females outnumbered males, and clonal diversity was possibly underestimated.

The germline CDR1 and CDR2 sequences are SGHVS and FQNEAQ. V dropped 2 bases and J dropped 6 bases, with 2 bases sitting between them. The CDR3 is 12 residues long. Second doses that came at about 4 or about 12 weeks were put together. This table comes from immunoSEQ multiplex PCR, and its TCRdb copy is limited to in-frame clones, with some not included. The data contain more than 110,000 clones, almost 95% of them singletons. This receptor was obtained from an adult who received the AZD1222 COVID-19 vaccine. Specimen: peripheral blood, collected 28 days after the second AZD1222 dose. The rearrangement joins TRBV7-8 to TRBJ1-6; no clear D. The CDR3 sequence: CASSLLNSPLHF. The CDR3 DNA reads TGTGCCAGCAGCTTACTTAATTCACCCCTCCACTTT.